The present T cell receptor (beta chain) was sequenced within a study of blood T cell repertoires in COVID-19. TCRdb keeps only in-frame clones here, not all; method: immunoSEQ multiplex PCR. This table holds 250,000 or so clones, around 81% found once. The CDR3 spans 16 residues. V was shortened by 0 bases and J by 3 bases, with 14 bases between the two germline ends. The germline V gene encodes CDR1 MGHRA and CDR2 YSYEKL. The sample comprised PBMCs or T cells enriched from blood (not recorded which). The chain has TRBV4-1 and TRBJ1-2; no firm D call. The sequence was collected from a man in his forties or fifties who had recovered from COVID-19. CDR3 residues: CASSQERGRLDYGYTF. DNA for the CDR3: TGCGCCAGCAGCCAAGAACGAGGCAGACTGGACTATGGCTACACCTTC.